This TCR beta chain emerged from a study of cytomegalovirus exposure and HLA in healthy donors. On the study more broadly: As an earlier analysis found, roughly 180 million T cells yielded some 120 million unique TCR beta sequences.

PCR involved 60 Vbeta and 13 Jbeta primers. Profiled with immunoSEQ multiplex PCR; TCRdb holds only in-frame clones, not every one. The sample lists around 100,000 clones, approximately 76% occurring once. This clone was seen many times. Other DNA sequences in this specimen translate into the identical CDR3. The donors comprised healthy bone marrow donors. The sample taken for sequencing was PBMCs. This TCR was sampled from a woman younger than 30 in good health and CMV-seropositive.

The CDR3 DNA follows: TGTGCCAGCAGCCCCCCACGACGAGAGGTTGAGACCCAGTACTTC. Translating it yields CASSPPRREVETQYF. This chain links TRBV5-4 with TRBJ2-5; D is unclear. Germline V lookup: CDR1 SGHNT, CDR2 YYREEE (reference sequence). The germline V and J ends were trimmed by 4 bases and 5 bases, with 18 bases remaining between them. This CDR3 is 15 amino acids long.